This entry is about one TCR beta chain. These data are taken from a study of tumor-infiltrating lymphocytes in primary liver carcinoma. Study-wide context: Each sample had roughly 3.5 to 8 million productive TCRbeta reads regardless of tissue type.

A primer matching the constant region was used to make TCR beta cDNA from approximately 500 ng of total RNA. Nested multiplex PCR, run for three rounds with slightly modified ARM-PCR, yielded TCR beta libraries. The two initial PCR rounds, about 9 cycles each, used TRBV1-TRBV30 forward and C-beta reverse primers. MiXCR, applied by TCRdb to the multiplex PCR reads, yields one record per CDR3 protein. Among approximately 330,000 distinct CDR3 sequences listed, approximately 65% were seen once. Trimming removed 5 bases from V and 0 bases from J; junction bases left unmatched: 5. Germline CDR1 and CDR2: MNHEY and SVGAGI. The CDR3 covers 15 residues. Germline DNA was also extracted, with blood RNA taken from unsorted whole blood. Treatment-naive at the time, the patients had chronic HBV infection.

This receptor was identified in a man in his forties with primary liver carcinoma and hepatitis B virus infection. The sample was peripheral blood. The chain carries TRBV6-5 and TRBJ2-3; 7 bases map to TRBD1. CDR3 sequence: CASSHRDRSTDTQYF. Written as DNA, the CDR3 is TGTGCCAGCAGTCACCGGGACAGAAGCACAGATACGCAGTATTTT.